This T cell receptor (beta chain) came from a study of beta chain features in type 1 diabetes (dated by TCRdb to about 2018). General notes on the study: No differences in mean age, gender distribution, total cell number or subset yield were found between patients and healthy donors. In the study, recently diagnosed type 1 diabetes patients and matched healthy donors were compared on the TCRB repertoires of their sorted circulating CD4+ T cell subsets. A total of over 90,000,000 sorted cells were examined across all samples, and a strong correlation was observed between cell number per subset and RNA yield. Whereas all 30 or so donors provided naive and central memory subsets, regulatory and stem cell-like memory subsets were isolated from just 8 patients and roughly 8 healthy donors.

In its sample, this clone was seen a few times. Its specific antigen is unknown. No base qualities exist here, and no much larger clone lies one base off it. Each donor gave one peripheral blood draw, averaging roughly 0.11 L, which was collected into heparinised tubes. Naive, central memory, regulatory and stem cell-like memory CD4+ T cells were sorted on a BD FACSAria II using a panel including CD45RO, CCR7, CD25, CD127, CD95 and CD27. Every sorted population had a purity above 98%. PBMCs were isolated right away by Lymphoprep density gradient centrifugation and were stained directly, without culture. To minimize batch effects, samples were stained and sorted in pairs, one healthy donor with one patient per experiment. The entire isolated RNA was reverse transcribed using the High Capacity cDNA Reverse Transcription Kit, and thus expressed TCRB transcripts were sequenced. Naive, central memory and regulatory T cell samples underwent deep immunoSEQ sequencing, averaging about 3.5 million total reads per sample. Sorted cells were lysed in RLT buffer and RNA was extracted with DNase-treated RNeasy Micro or Mini kits, depending on cell number. To prevent cross-contamination, every cell subset was processed on its own, while patient and healthy donor samples were processed together. The immunoSEQ multiplex PCR was used to amplify TCRB sequences from cDNA, generating 87-bp fragments that spanned the CDR3 region. Amplicons were sequenced on the Illumina HiSeq platform. Per the original workflow: PCR bias was corrected computationally using synthetic template baselines, and reads within Hamming distance 2 were collapsed, with unmergeable singletons discarded. By aligning reads against IMGT, V, D and J genes, CDR3 length, and insertions or deletions at six rearrangement sites were assigned. Clonotype counts were normalized to sorted cell number within each subset before computing true diversity and Gini coefficients with the tcR R package. Repertoire sharing was quantified using the overlap coefficient calculated on TCRB nucleotide sequences. Drawn from immuneACCESS, this table holds only the in-frame rearrangements with V and J called that TCRdb kept. Clones are partly lost; checked studies trace under half to an unresolved V gene and leave the rest unexplained. The V and J calls and clone size come from that table; D and trimming were worked out from the DNA. The sample contains 250,000 or so clones, around a quarter of them found a single time. Clones ranked in the top ten supply about 3.9% of the sample.

There are 14 amino acids in the CDR3, from cysteine to phenylalanine inclusive. This entry keeps only the CDR3 DNA: 42 bases, framed from base 1. Via the germline V gene, CDR1 is SGHTA and CDR2 FQGNSA. V loses 2 bases of germline sequence and J loses 1 base, and the interval between the two ends is 7 bases. General study outcomes and caveats: At VDJ recombination sites, type 1 diabetes patients had fewer insertions and more deleted nucleotides, which implies abnormalities in thymic rearrangement. HLA sub-analyses involved small numbers of individuals, so any influence of HLA type on TCRB rearrangement remained unresolved. Naive, central memory and regulatory TCRB repertoires appeared to be more similar among patients than among healthy donors. PCR might favor shorter templates, but patient and control samples were amplified and corrected together, so any skew would affect both groups equally. A moderate but significant shortening of TCRB CDR3 length was observed in type 1 diabetes patients in all four CD4+ subsets. Because cDNA was sequenced instead of genomic DNA, activated cells with high expression could be over-represented, although the groups did not differ in activation or CD3 levels.

Recombination joined TRBV7-2 with TRBJ2-3; the D segment cannot be called with confidence. What was sequenced was central memory CD4+ T cells from blood. The TCR comes from a man aged 25 to 40 in good health. The DNA sequence is given as TGTGCCAGCAGCTTACGCCCCGGCACAGATACGCAGTATTTT. Translated, it reads CASSLRPGTDTQYF.